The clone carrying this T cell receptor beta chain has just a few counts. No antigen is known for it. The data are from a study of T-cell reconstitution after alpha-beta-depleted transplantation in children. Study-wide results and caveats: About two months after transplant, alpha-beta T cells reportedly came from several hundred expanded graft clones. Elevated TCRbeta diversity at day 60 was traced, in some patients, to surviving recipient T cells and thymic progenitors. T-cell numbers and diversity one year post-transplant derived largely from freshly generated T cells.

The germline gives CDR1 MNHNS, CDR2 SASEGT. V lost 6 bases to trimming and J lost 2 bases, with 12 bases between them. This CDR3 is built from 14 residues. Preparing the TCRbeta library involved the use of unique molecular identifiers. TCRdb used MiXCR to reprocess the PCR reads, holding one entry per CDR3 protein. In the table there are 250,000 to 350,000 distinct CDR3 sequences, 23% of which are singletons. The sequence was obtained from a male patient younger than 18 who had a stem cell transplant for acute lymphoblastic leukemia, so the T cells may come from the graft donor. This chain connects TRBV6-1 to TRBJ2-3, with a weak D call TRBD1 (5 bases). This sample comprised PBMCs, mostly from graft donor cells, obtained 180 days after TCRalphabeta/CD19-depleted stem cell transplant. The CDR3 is CASSLRDTTDTQYF. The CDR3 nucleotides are TGTGCCAGCAGCCTCAGGGATACCACAGATACGCAGTATTTT.